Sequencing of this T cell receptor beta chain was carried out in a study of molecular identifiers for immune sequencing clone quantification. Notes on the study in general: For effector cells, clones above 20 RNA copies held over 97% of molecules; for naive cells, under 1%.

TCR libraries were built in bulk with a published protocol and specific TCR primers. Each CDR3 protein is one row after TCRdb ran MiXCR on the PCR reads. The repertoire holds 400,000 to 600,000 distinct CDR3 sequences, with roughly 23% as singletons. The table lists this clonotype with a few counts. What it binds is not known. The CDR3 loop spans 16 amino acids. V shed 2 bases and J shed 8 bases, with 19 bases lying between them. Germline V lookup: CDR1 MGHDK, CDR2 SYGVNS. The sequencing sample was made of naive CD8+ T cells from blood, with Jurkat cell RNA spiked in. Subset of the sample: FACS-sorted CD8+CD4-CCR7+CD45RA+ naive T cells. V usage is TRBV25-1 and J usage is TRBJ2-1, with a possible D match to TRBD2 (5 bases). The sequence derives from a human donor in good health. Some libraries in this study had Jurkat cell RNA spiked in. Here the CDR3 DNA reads TGTGCCAGCAGTGAAATGAGGGAAAGTAGCGTGGATGAGCAGTTCTTC. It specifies CASSEMRESSVDEQFF.